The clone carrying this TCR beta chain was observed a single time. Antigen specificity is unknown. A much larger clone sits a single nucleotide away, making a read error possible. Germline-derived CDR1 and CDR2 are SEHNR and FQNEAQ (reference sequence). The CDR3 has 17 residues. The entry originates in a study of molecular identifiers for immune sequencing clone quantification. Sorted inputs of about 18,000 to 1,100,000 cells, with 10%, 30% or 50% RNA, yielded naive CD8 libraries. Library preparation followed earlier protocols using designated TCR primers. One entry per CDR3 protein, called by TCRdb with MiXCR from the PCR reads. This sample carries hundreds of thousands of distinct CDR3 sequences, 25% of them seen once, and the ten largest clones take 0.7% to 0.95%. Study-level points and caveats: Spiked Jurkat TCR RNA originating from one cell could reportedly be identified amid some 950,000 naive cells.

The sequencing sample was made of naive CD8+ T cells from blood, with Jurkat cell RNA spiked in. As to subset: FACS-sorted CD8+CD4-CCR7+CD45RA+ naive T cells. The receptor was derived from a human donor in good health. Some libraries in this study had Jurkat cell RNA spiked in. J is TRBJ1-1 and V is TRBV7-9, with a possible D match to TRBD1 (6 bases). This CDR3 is CASSPGGRRVLKTEAFF. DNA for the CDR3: TGTGCCAGCAGCCCCGGGGGCCGCAGGGTGTTGAAAACTGAAGCTTTCTTT.